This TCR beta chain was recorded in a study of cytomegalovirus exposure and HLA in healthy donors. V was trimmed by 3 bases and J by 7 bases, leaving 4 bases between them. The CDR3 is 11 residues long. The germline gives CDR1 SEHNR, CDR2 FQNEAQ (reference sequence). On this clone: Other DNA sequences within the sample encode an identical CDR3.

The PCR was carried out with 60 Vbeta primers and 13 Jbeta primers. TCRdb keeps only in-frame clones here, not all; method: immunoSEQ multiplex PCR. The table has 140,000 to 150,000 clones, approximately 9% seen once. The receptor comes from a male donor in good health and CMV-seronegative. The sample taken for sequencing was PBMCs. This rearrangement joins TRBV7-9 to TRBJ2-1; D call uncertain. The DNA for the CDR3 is TGTGCCAGCAGCTTTTCGAATGAGCAGTTCTTC. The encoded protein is CASSFSNEQFF.